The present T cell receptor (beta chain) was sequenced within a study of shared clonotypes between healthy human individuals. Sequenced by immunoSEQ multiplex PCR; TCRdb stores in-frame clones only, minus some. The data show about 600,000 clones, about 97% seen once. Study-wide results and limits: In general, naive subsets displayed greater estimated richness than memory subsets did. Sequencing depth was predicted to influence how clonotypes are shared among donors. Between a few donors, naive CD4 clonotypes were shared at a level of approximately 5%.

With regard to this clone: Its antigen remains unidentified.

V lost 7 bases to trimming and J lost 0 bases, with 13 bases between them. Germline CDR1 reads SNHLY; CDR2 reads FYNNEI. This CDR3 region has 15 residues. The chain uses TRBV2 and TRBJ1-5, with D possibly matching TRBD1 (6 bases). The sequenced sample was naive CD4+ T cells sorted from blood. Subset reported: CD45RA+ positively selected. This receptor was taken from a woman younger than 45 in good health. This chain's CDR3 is CASTRQDNSNQPQHF. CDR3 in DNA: TGTGCCAGCACTCGACAGGATAATAGCAATCAGCCCCAGCATTTT.